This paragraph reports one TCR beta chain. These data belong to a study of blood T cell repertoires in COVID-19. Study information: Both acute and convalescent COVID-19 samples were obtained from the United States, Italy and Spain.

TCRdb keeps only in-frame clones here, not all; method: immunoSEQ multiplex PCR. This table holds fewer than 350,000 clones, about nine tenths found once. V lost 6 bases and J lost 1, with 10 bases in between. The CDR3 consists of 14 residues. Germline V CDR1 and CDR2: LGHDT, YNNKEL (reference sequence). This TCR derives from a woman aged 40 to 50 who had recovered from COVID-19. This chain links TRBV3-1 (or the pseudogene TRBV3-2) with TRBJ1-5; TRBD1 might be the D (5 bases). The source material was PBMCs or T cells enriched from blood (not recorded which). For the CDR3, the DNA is TGTGCCAGCAGTCAGGGCCGGAGCAATCAGCCCCAGCATTTT. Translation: CASSQGRSNQPQHF.